This entry lists 11 T cell receptor beta chains sequenced from one sample in a study of T cells in Graves' hyperthyroidism and ophthalmopathy. RNA transcripts gave rise to amplified TCR beta CDR3 regions. First-round RT-PCR of the TCR CDR3 relied on the HTBI primer set. Each CDR3 protein is one row after TCRdb ran MiXCR on the multiplex PCR reads. This table holds 300,000 to 450,000 distinct CDR3 sequences, 13% found once. Sequenced: blood. All receptors come from a woman in her late teens or twenties with Graves' hyperthyroidism.

This chain joins TRBV6-6 and TRBJ1-1; a weak D match, TRBD1 (6 bases). Germline CDR1 MNHNY, CDR2 SVGAGI (reference sequence). V dropped 0 bases and J dropped 5 bases, with 16 bases sitting between them. The CDR3 contains 16 residues. The CDR3 loop is CASSYSGGAIRTEAFF. CDR3 DNA sequence: TGTGCCAGCAGTTACTCGGGGGGGGCAATAAGGACTGAAGCTTTCTTT.

This clonotype was counted ten times or more. One end of the junction is discordant with germline, which a read error may explain. This sequence joins TRBV6-2 or TRBV6-3 and TRBJ2-5; either TRBD1 or TRBD2 may fit D (5 bases each). CDR1 is MNHEY, CDR2 SVGEGT, per germline. The CDR3 length is 14 residues. The CDR3 nucleotides read TGTGCCAGCAGTTACGGTGGGGACCACTCCCCCCAGGACTTC. Translation: CASSYGGDHSPQDF.

This clonotype was counted at least ten times. The gene calls are TRBV7-2 and TRBJ2-2; 11 nucleotides align to TRBD2. Germline V gives CDR1 SGHTA, CDR2 FQGNSA. After removal of 5 bases from V and 6 bases from J, the junction contained 8 bases not matched to a gene. The CDR3 extends over 16 amino acids. DNA for the CDR3: TGTGCCAGCAGCACGCGAACTAGCGGGAGACCCGGGGAGCTGTTTTTT. As protein: CASSTRTSGRPGELFF.

This clonotype has just a few counts. The genes are TRBV7-9 and TRBJ1-2; D might be TRBD1 (6 bases). The CDR3 runs 14 residues. Trimming removed 2 bases from V and 8 bases from J, with 15 bases in between. Germline V CDR1 and CDR2: SEHNR, FQNEAQ (reference sequence). CDR3 residues: CASSLSGVTAGYTF. The CDR3 DNA follows: TGTGCCAGCAGCTTATCAGGGGTAACGGCGGGCTACACCTTC.

V is TRBV2 and J is TRBJ2-3; D uncertain. Trimming removed 4 bases from V and 1 base from J, with 12 bases in between. The germline gives CDR1 SNHLY, CDR2 FYNNEI. This CDR3 has 15 residues. CDR3 in amino acids: CASSVNDLGTDTQYF. The CDR3 DNA reads as TGTGCCAGCAGTGTGAACGACCTCGGCACAGATACGCAGTATTTT. Supplemented by reference TRBV2 and TRBJ2-3, the full variable domain reads EPEVTQTPSHQVTQMGQEVILRCVPISNHLYFYWYRQILGQKVEFLVSFYNNEISEKSEIFDDQFSVERPDGSNFTLKIRSTKLEDSAMYFCASSVNDLGTDTQYFGPGTRLTVL.

This clonotype was found many times. J is TRBJ2-7 and V is TRBV27; 7 nucleotides line up with TRBD2. Germline lookup yields CDR1 MNHEY and CDR2 SMNVEV (reference sequence). V lost 5 bases to trimming and J lost 2 bases; unmatched junction nucleotides: 6. The CDR3 is 14 amino acids. CDR3 DNA sequence: TGTGCCAGCAGTCCGGGAGGCCTACCCTACGAGCAGTACTTC. Translated, it gives CASSPGGLPYEQYF.

This clonotype was detected many times. The chain links TRBV3-1 to TRBJ1-1; D gene uncertain. The ends were cut back, 6 bases at V and 4 bases at J, with 6 bases in the middle. The length of the CDR3 is 11 residues. CDR1 and CDR2 (germline): LGHDT, YNNKEL (reference sequence). DNA for the CDR3: TGTGCCAGCAGGGAGAGCACTGAAGCTTTCTTT. Translation gives CASRESTEAFF.

This clonotype has only a few counts. The chain couples TRBV20-1 to TRBJ2-7; 11 bases match TRBD1. Germline V gene lookup returns CDR1 DFQATT and CDR2 SNEGSKA (reference sequence). V lost 6 bases and J lost 7; bases outside the gene matches: 8. The CDR3 is 13 amino acids. Here the CDR3 reads CSALGQGAGEQYF. CDR3 bases: TGCAGTGCCCTTGGACAGGGGGCTGGTGAGCAGTACTTC.

This chain links TRBV29-1 with TRBJ1-3, with D possibly matching TRBD1 (5 bases). Germline values: CDR1 SQVTM, CDR2 ANQGSEA. This CDR3 region has 13 residues. The V gene lost 0 bases and the J gene lost 8 bases, with 11 bases spanning the gap. CDR3 in DNA: TGCAGCGTTGAAGAAGATCGGGGGGACACCATATATTTT. Translating gives CSVEEDRGDTIYF.

The V call is TRBV9, the J call TRBJ2-3; D may be TRBD2 (7 bases). Germline V gene sequence: CDR1 SGDLS, CDR2 YYNGEE. V lost 4 bases to trimming and J lost 2 bases, with 23 bases between them. The CDR3 is 18 amino acids. The CDR3 region is CASSRGGVAQSFTDTQYF. CDR3 nucleotides: TGTGCCAGCAGCAGGGGGGGGGTTGCGCAATCCTTCACAGATACGCAGTATTTT.

This clonotype was detected many times. The chain links TRBV11-1 to TRBJ2-6; D unclear. The V gene's germline CDR1 is SGHAT and CDR2 FQDESV (reference sequence). The CDR3 is 15 amino acids. Trimming left V 3 bases short and J 0 bases short, with 6 bases between. The CDR3 spells CASSFGFSGANVLTF. In DNA form, the CDR3 reads TGTGCCAGCAGCTTTGGATTCTCTGGGGCCAACGTCCTGACTTTC.